The sequence of this T cell receptor beta chain was determined in a study of T cells in Graves' hyperthyroidism and ophthalmopathy (dated by TCRdb to between 2018 and 2021). Background for the entire study: Peripheral blood samples were taken at the time of initial diagnosis, prior to any treatment. Following sampling, methimazole starting at 30 mg daily was given to hyperthyroidism patients, and high-dose intravenous methylprednisolone was given to ophthalmopathy patients. The paper describes TCR Vbeta CDR3 sequencing of 120 to 150 peripheral blood samples, made up of some 42 ophthalmopathy patients, over 70 hyperthyroidism patients and 17 progressor patients. The 100 or so discovery patients were randomly split 7:3 into training and test sets. To identify distinguishing TCR V-J signatures, a discovery cohort of 100 patients was used, comprising roughly 45 with Graves' ophthalmopathy and around 57 with stable Graves' hyperthyroidism. Whether ophthalmopathy could be predicted prospectively was tested in an independent validation cohort made up of 18 hyperthyroidism patients plus 17 patients who later progressed to ophthalmopathy. The study also compared thyroid tissue and blood T-cell repertoires from more than five Graves' hyperthyroidism patients.

The TCR beta CDR3 regions were amplified from RNA transcripts. The first round of RT-PCR for the TCR CDR3 was performed with the HTBI primer set and the Qiagen OneStep RT-PCR kit. A second multiplex PCR round built the libraries, followed by size selection and purification. Paired-end sequencing of the libraries was performed with 100 bp reads on an Illumina HiSeq2000. Under the source paper's analysis protocol: SOAPnuke was used to process the raw data, throwing out any read that contained adapters or uncalled bases, had a mean Phred below 15, or lacked an exact constant-primer or identifier match. COPE v1.2.5 was used to merge the high-quality paired reads, and each unique nucleotide sequence was defined as a clonotype. Clonotypes were aligned to IMGT TRBV, TRBD and TRBJ reference segments using MiTCR v1.1. Analysis was restricted to V-J combinations with a frequency above 0.0001, which covered 98% to 99.2% of repertoires. A TCS score was defined as the ratio of F50 (clonal expansion) to E x V (chaos), with BLOSUM62-based TCRdist applied between CDR3 peptides within each V-J. Welch's t-statistics and random forest reduced 500 to 550 V-J features to 10 to 15, which were used in a naive Bayes classifier (R e1071). Through fastp at Q25 and MiXCR, TCRdb rebuilt clones from the public reads, retaining in-frame beta chains. Duplicate CDR3 protein sequences are folded into a single record with the most common DNA and genes. The V and J calls follow TCRdb's processing rather than the paper's. In this sample the table shows hundreds of thousands of distinct CDR3 sequences, 15% to 17% of which occur a single time. Together, the top ten hold almost 8% of the sample.

Comments on this clonotype: Its antigen has not been determined. No base quality values were provided; no much bigger clone lies one nucleotide off.

Graves' hyperthyroidism was defined as stable when no progression to ophthalmopathy occurred over 18 months of follow-up. Hyperthyroidism patients were aged 18 to 65 years and newly diagnosed, with disease duration of less than 2 months. Any patient with an uncontrolled infection, another autoimmune disease, pregnancy or lactation was excluded. Diagnoses relied on clinical symptoms, serum thyroxine and TRAb, thyroid ultrasound and orbital computed tomography. PBMCs were separated from roughly 9.3 ml of fresh peripheral blood using Ficoll-Paque density gradient centrifugation. Total RNA was extracted with Trizol reagent, and quality was checked on an Agilent 2100 Bioanalyzer. CDR1 and CDR2 were assigned from the germline V gene as SQVTM and ANQGSEA. The CDR3 contains 10 residues, cysteine and phenylalanine counted. The entry retains the CDR3 DNA only, 30 bases that are in frame from base 1. Paper-wide results and their limitations: In cross-validation, a model built on a 13 V-J signature told ophthalmopathy apart from stable hyperthyroidism with 87.88% sensitivity and approximately 81% specificity, and in testing the same model reached 80%/75%. In validation, the model predicted progression to ophthalmopathy a median of approximately 6.6 months before onset, with around 70% sensitivity and 72.22% specificity. No statistical method was used to fix the sample size in advance, and group allocation was not hidden from the investigators. Most expanded thyroid clonotypes (frequency above 0.001) were also found in blood, which suggests that blood repertoires may mirror thyroid immune responses.

The chain is encoded by TRBV29-1 joined to TRBJ2-3; no D gene is confidently identified. The receptor comes from a young woman with Graves' hyperthyroidism. The specimen was blood. The DNA sequence reads TGCAGAGGCCCCTCAGATACGCAGTATTTT. It is translated as CRGPSDTQYF.